This is a list of T cell receptor beta chains from one sample in a study of blood T cell repertoires in COVID-19. Clones were read by immunoSEQ multiplex PCR, and TCRdb kept only the in-frame ones, dropping some. The sample has about 190,000 clones, about four fifths seen once. Specimen: peripheral blood. Source of these receptors: a woman in her 70s with active or convalescent COVID-19. Each CDR3 is given with its conserved first and last residue. A D gene is named only where the DNA matches it firmly. Clone size, where shown, is once, few, many, or a class for clones that have expanded.

v_call: TRBV9
d_call: TRBD1
j_call: TRBJ2-7
clone_size: -
cdr3_aa: CASSAGPGQGLSEQYF
cdr3_nt: TGTGCCAGCAGCGCGGGCCCGGGACAGGGACTCTCCGAGCAGTACTTC

v_call: TRBV28
d_call: TRBD1
j_call: TRBJ1-4
clone_size: -
cdr3_aa: CASSLGQGRGKLFF
cdr3_nt: TGTGCCAGCAGTTTAGGACAGGGCCGCGGAAAACTGTTTTTT

v_call: TRBV6-2/TRBV6-3
d_call: TRBD2
j_call: TRBJ2-5
clone_size: -
cdr3_aa: CASSYPGLAGAQETQYF
cdr3_nt: TGTGCCAGCAGTTACCCAGGACTAGCGGGGGCACAAGAGACCCAGTACTTC

v_call: TRBV30
d_call: TRBD2
j_call: TRBJ2-2
clone_size: -
cdr3_aa: CAWSTASGRAGELFF
cdr3_nt: TGTGCCTGGAGTACCGCTAGCGGGAGGGCCGGGGAGCTGTTTTTT

v_call: TRBV6-5
d_call: -
j_call: TRBJ1-5
clone_size: -
cdr3_aa: CASRGLQGSNQPQHF
cdr3_nt: TGTGCCAGCAGAGGCCTCCAGGGAAGCAATCAGCCCCAGCATTTT

v_call: TRBV6-5
d_call: TRBD1
j_call: TRBJ2-7
clone_size: -
cdr3_aa: CASAARTGPAEQYF
cdr3_nt: TGTGCCAGCGCGGCCCGGACAGGGCCGGCGGAGCAGTACTTC

v_call: TRBV5-4
d_call: TRBD2
j_call: TRBJ2-2
clone_size: -
cdr3_aa: CASSLDPPGLATGELFF
cdr3_nt: TGTGCCAGCAGCTTGGATCCACCGGGACTAGCAACCGGGGAGCTGTTTTTT

v_call: TRBV18
d_call: -
j_call: TRBJ2-7
clone_size: -
cdr3_aa: CASSRDFGDEQYF
cdr3_nt: TGTGCCAGCTCGCGGGACTTTGGGGACGAGCAGTACTTC

v_call: TRBV18
d_call: TRBD1
j_call: TRBJ2-1
clone_size: -
cdr3_aa: CASSPLGQSYNEQFF
cdr3_nt: TGTGCCAGCTCTCCTCTGGGACAGTCTTACAATGAGCAGTTCTTC

v_call: TRBV4-1
d_call: -
j_call: TRBJ2-1
clone_size: -
cdr3_aa: CASSLAEGVDEQFF
cdr3_nt: TGCGCCAGCAGCCTTGCGGAGGGTGTCGATGAGCAGTTCTTC

v_call: TRBV7-3
d_call: TRBD2
j_call: TRBJ2-3
clone_size: -
cdr3_aa: CASSLLLAGDGGTDTQYF
cdr3_nt: TGTGCCAGCAGCTTACTACTAGCGGGAGACGGGGGCACAGATACGCAGTATTTT

v_call: TRBV28
d_call: -
j_call: TRBJ1-2
clone_size: -
cdr3_aa: CASSTGTPLSGYTF
cdr3_nt: TGTGCCAGCAGTACCGGGACACCCCTATCCGGCTACACCTTC

v_call: TRBV7-8
d_call: TRBD2
j_call: TRBJ2-3
clone_size: -
cdr3_aa: CASSLEAGEADTQYF
cdr3_nt: TGTGCCAGCAGCTTAGAAGCGGGAGAGGCAGATACGCAGTATTTT

v_call: TRBV7-3
d_call: -
j_call: TRBJ2-1
clone_size: -
cdr3_aa: CASTLRRGIYNEQFF
cdr3_nt: TGTGCCAGCACCCTCCGGCGGGGAATCTACAATGAGCAGTTCTTC

v_call: TRBV18
d_call: TRBD1
j_call: TRBJ2-1
clone_size: -
cdr3_aa: CASSPPRDRGIYEQFF
cdr3_nt: TGTGCCAGCTCACCACCCCGGGACAGGGGAATATATGAGCAGTTCTTC

v_call: TRBV6-5
d_call: -
j_call: TRBJ2-5
clone_size: -
cdr3_aa: CASSYSGVSLETQYF
cdr3_nt: TGTGCCAGCAGTTACTCCGGGGTATCATTAGAGACCCAGTACTTC

v_call: TRBV28
d_call: TRBD1
j_call: TRBJ2-7
clone_size: -
cdr3_aa: CASSLGQGYEQYF
cdr3_nt: TGTGCCAGCAGCCTAGGACAGGGCTACGAGCAGTACTTC

v_call: TRBV29-1
d_call: -
j_call: TRBJ1-3
clone_size: -
cdr3_aa: CSVREGGQTIYF
cdr3_nt: TGCAGCGTTAGGGAGGGTGGTCAAACCATATATTTT

v_call: TRBV12-2
d_call: -
j_call: TRBJ1-1
clone_size: -
cdr3_aa: CASRLVGGGGQGRYTEAFF
cdr3_nt: TGTGCAAGTCGCTTAGTCGGGGGCGGAGGACAGGGAAGGTACACTGAAGCTTTCTTT

v_call: TRBV9
d_call: -
j_call: TRBJ1-1
clone_size: -
cdr3_aa: CASSVSPGSSTEAFF
cdr3_nt: TGTGCCAGCAGCGTCTCCCCGGGTAGCAGCACTGAAGCTTTCTTT

v_call: TRBV6-1
d_call: -
j_call: TRBJ2-2
clone_size: -
cdr3_aa: CASSVRGNPMNVGELFF
cdr3_nt: TGTGCCAGCAGTGTTCGGGGTAACCCAATGAATGTCGGGGAGCTGTTTTTT

v_call: TRBV3-1/TRBV3-2
d_call: -
j_call: TRBJ1-1
clone_size: -
cdr3_aa: CASSHRTNTGAFF
cdr3_nt: TGTGCCAGCAGCCACCGAACAAACACGGGGGCTTTCTTT

v_call: TRBV19
d_call: -
j_call: TRBJ1-1
clone_size: few
cdr3_aa: CASSRLGVTEAFF
cdr3_nt: TGTGCCAGTAGTAGGTTGGGAGTCACTGAAGCTTTCTTT

v_call: TRBV18
d_call: -
j_call: TRBJ2-1
clone_size: -
cdr3_aa: CASSQGSSYNEQFF
cdr3_nt: TGTGCCAGCTCCCAGGGGAGCTCCTACAATGAGCAGTTCTTC